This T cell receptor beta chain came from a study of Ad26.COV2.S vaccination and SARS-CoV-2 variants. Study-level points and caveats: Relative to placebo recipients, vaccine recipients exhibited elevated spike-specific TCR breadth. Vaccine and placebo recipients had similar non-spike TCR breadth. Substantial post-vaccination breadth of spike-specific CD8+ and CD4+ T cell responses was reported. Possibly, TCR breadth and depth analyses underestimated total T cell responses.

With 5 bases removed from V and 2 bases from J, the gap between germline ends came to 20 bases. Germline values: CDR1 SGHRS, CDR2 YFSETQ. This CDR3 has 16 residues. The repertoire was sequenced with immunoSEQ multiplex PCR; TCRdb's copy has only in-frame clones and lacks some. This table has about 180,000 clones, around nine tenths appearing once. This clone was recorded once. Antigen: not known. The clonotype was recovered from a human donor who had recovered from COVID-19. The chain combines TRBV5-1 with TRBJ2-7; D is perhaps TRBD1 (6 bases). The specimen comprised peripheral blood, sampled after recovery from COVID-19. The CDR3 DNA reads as TGCGCCAGCAGATCACGTACAGGGTCGGCCACCTACGAGCAGTACTTC. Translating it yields CASRSRTGSATYEQYF.